These 2 T cell receptor beta chains originate from one sample sequenced in a study of T cell clonotyping in hematopoietic cell transplantation. Clones were sequenced by immunoSEQ multiplex PCR, and TCRdb holds only the in-frame ones, with some missing. The data show 4,500 to 6,500 clones, approximately 84% seen once. The sample's time point: recipient sample about 28 days before transplant, after cytoreduction. The sequencing used peripheral blood mononuclear cells, collected before stem cell transplant. All receptors come from a man in his fifties or sixties with acute myeloid leukemia. Some clones in this sample may be carry-over from other donors' samples.

The chain uses TRBV7-3 and TRBJ2-7, with a tentative D call TRBD2 (6 bases). V was pared by 6 bases and J by 3 bases, with 12 bases between. There are 13 residues in the CDR3. Germline V gene lookup returns CDR1 SGHTA and CDR2 FQGTGA. CDR3 sequence reads: CASRYRDCYEQYF. The CDR3 nucleotides are TGTGCCAGCAGGTATAGGGACTGCTACGAGCAGTACTTC.

The chain uses TRBV11-3 and TRBJ1-1; D uncertain. The V and J ends lost 3 bases and 1 base respectively, with 6 bases between them. CDR1 is SGHNT and CDR2 is YENEEA in the germline V gene. The CDR3 sequence is 13 residues long. CDR3 nucleotides: TGTGCCAGCAGCTTTGCGGGGAACACTGAAGCTTTCTTT. Translating gives CASSFAGNTEAFF.